These 29 T cell receptor beta chains were sequenced from one sample in a study of cytomegalovirus exposure and HLA in healthy donors. PCR employed 60 Vbeta and 13 Jbeta primers. Generated by immunoSEQ multiplex PCR, the TCRdb table keeps only in-frame clones and is missing some. Seen here are around 130,000 clones, around 85% observed once, and the top ten hold approximately 1.7%. The specimen sequenced was PBMCs. Receptors were obtained from a boy younger than 18 in good health and CMV-seronegative.

The chain has TRBV2 and TRBJ1-5; TRBD1 is a possible D gene (6 bases). The CDR3 has 15 residues. Trimming stripped 6 bases from V and 6 bases from J, with 18 bases between. Germline loops: CDR1 SNHLY, CDR2 FYNNEI. The CDR3 reads CASRFVGASSQPQHF. For the CDR3, the DNA is TGTGCCAGCAGATTTGTGGGGGCGTCCAGTCAGCCCCAGCATTTT.

This chain connects TRBV10-3 to TRBJ1-2, with 9 nucleotides matching TRBD1. This CDR3 has 14 amino acids. Germline trimming cut 7 bases from V and 6 bases from J; bases unmatched to any gene: 9. Germline values: CDR1 ENHRY, CDR2 SYGVKD. The CDR3 DNA reads TGTGCCATCACCTTGGACAGGGGCGCGGATGGCTACACCTTC. It encodes CAITLDRGADGYTF.

V and J are TRBV7-9 and TRBJ2-7; TRBD1 agrees at 8 bases. Germline CDR1 is SEHNR and CDR2 is FQNEAQ (reference sequence). The length of the CDR3 is 12 residues. With V trimmed by 6 bases and J by 6 bases, 4 bases remained unmatched. The CDR3 coding sequence is TGTGCCAGCAGTCAACAGGGGGGCGAGCAGTACTTC. It encodes CASSQQGGEQYF.

The genes are TRBV4-1 and TRBJ1-2; D is possibly TRBD1 (5 bases). Trimming took off 0 bases at V and 5 bases at J, with 13 bases between the two ends. There are 15 residues in the CDR3. Germline-derived CDR1 and CDR2 are MGHRA and YSYEKL. The CDR3 here is CASSQDTGGLYGYTF. The CDR3 region has the DNA TGCGCCAGCAGCCAAGATACGGGGGGTCTATATGGCTACACCTTC.

The genes are TRBV5-4 and TRBJ2-5; D is undetermined. The CDR3 has 14 amino acids. V was trimmed by 4 bases and J by 2 bases, leaving 12 bases between them. The V gene's germline CDR1 is SGHNT and CDR2 YYREEE (reference sequence). The CDR3 nucleotides read TGTGCCAGCAGCCGGTCCCTAGATCAAGAGACCCAGTACTTC. Amino acids: CASSRSLDQETQYF.

This clone has more than one count but fewer than ten. J is TRBJ1-4 and V is TRBV4-2; a weak D match, TRBD1 (5 bases). V lost 2 bases and J lost 8, with 18 bases in between. Germline V gives CDR1 LGHNA, CDR2 YNFKEQ. This CDR3 comprises 16 residues. The CDR3 nucleotides read TGTGCCAGCAGCCAAAATCGGGACTCGGGGTACGAAAAACTGTTTTTT. This sequence encodes CASSQNRDSGYEKLFF.

This clone was recorded only once. The chain uses TRBV18 and TRBJ1-4; unclear D gene. With 0 bases removed from V and 9 bases from J, the gap between germline ends came to 11 bases. Per germline, CDR1 KGHSH and CDR2 LQKENI. The CDR3 is 14 residues long. This CDR3 reads CASSPPAEMKKLFF. DNA for the CDR3: TGTGCCAGCTCACCACCGGCCGAAATGAAAAAACTGTTTTTT.

The J gene is TRBJ2-6, the V gene TRBV14; D is unclear. The CDR3 is made up of 14 amino acids. V lost 4 bases, J lost 1 base, and 5 bases lay in between. Germline V gene sequence: CDR1 SGHDN, CDR2 FVKESK. CDR3 DNA: TGTGCCAGCAGCCCTTTATCTGGGGCCAACGTCCTGACTTTC. Translating gives CASSPLSGANVLTF.

The gene calls are TRBV12-2 and TRBJ2-1; the table assigns TRBD2, which was not confirmed against the DNA. TRBV12-2 is deemed a pseudogene. The CDR3 runs 15 residues. The CDR3 loop reads CASRLGSGDYNEQFF. Here the CDR3 DNA reads TGTGCAAGTCGCTTAGGTAGCGGGGACTACAATGAGCAGTTCTTC.

The chain uses TRBV10-3 and TRBJ2-1, with D possibly being TRBD1 (6 bases). CDR3 length: 15 residues. The germline V and J ends were trimmed by 10 bases and 6 bases, with 22 bases remaining between them. The germline gives CDR1 ENHRY, CDR2 SYGVKD. CDR3 residues: CATTPQLQGVNEQFF. DNA for the CDR3: TGTGCCACAACACCACAATTACAGGGTGTCAATGAGCAGTTCTTC.

The chain uses TRBV5-1 and TRBJ2-7; 7 bases are shared with TRBD1. The CDR3 covers 13 residues. The ends lost 4 bases at V and 2 bases at J; junction bases unmatched: 3. Germline V lookup: CDR1 SGHRS, CDR2 YFSETQ. In DNA, the CDR3 is TGCGCCAGCAGCCGGGACAGAACCTACGAGCAGTACTTC. This translates into CASSRDRTYEQYF.

The CDR3 DNA reads TGTGCCAGCAGCCTCCCGGGGGAGCAGTTCTTC. Translation: CASSLPGEQFF. The chain couples TRBV7-3 to TRBJ2-1, with D possibly matching TRBD2 (5 bases). Germline CDR1 is SGHTA and CDR2 is FQGTGA. The germline V and J ends were trimmed by 5 bases and 10 bases, with 9 bases remaining between them. CDR3 length: 11 residues.

The chain has TRBV23-1 and TRBJ2-1, with a possible D match to TRBD2 (6 bases). TRBV23-1 is reported as an ORF; its role is uncertain. V was cut by 9 bases and J by 7 bases, with 28 bases left in between. The length of the CDR3 is 17 residues. The CDR3 loop is CARTHTGTPKRWNEQFF. The CDR3 region has the DNA TGCGCCAGAACTCACACCGGGACTCCCAAGCGGTGGAATGAGCAGTTCTTC.

The gene calls are TRBV7-2 and TRBJ2-1; D may be TRBD2 (5 bases). This CDR3 has 12 residues. V shed 5 bases and J shed 8 bases, with 10 bases lying between them. The germline gives CDR1 SGHTA, CDR2 FQGNSA. CDR3 sequence reads: CASSRPGYEQFF. The CDR3 DNA follows: TGTGCCAGCAGCCGCCCGGGATATGAGCAGTTCTTC.

The CDR3 DNA reads as TGTGCCAGCAGCCTGCCACAGGTTAACACTGAAGCTTTCTTT. Translating it yields CASSLPQVNTEAFF. V and J are TRBV7-2 and TRBJ1-1; TRBD1 is a possible D gene (5 bases). The germline CDR1 and CDR2 sequences are SGHTA and FQGNSA. Between the trimmed V and J ends, which lost 5 bases and 2 bases, there was a span of 12 bases. The CDR3 loop spans 14 amino acids.

This clone came up once. V usage is TRBV9 and J usage is TRBJ2-3; 8 bases are shared with TRBD2. The CDR3 totals 17 residues. V lost 4 bases to trimming and J lost 0 bases; unmatched junction nucleotides: 10. The V gene's germline CDR1 is SGDLS and CDR2 YYNGEE. The CDR3 spells CASSPRGAGVSTDTQYF. The CDR3, as DNA: TGTGCCAGCAGCCCCCGTGGAGCGGGAGTAAGCACAGATACGCAGTATTTT.

The chain's CDR3 is CAWSVRTGEAFF. CDR3 DNA sequence: TGTGCCTGGAGTGTACGTACAGGTGAAGCTTTCTTT. The chain combines TRBV30 with TRBJ1-1; TRBD1 might be the D (5 bases). Germline V gives CDR1 GTSNPN, CDR2 SVGIG (reference sequence). V was pared by 0 bases and J by 7 bases, with 9 bases between. CDR3 length: 12 residues.

This chain links TRBV30 with TRBJ1-4; D ambiguous. Trimming removed 5 bases from V and 8 bases from J, with 9 bases in between. This CDR3 spans 11 amino acids. Germline-derived CDR1 and CDR2 are GTSNPN and SVGIG (reference sequence). CDR3 amino acids: CAWAEGEKLFF. Here the CDR3 DNA reads TGTGCCTGGGCGGAGGGCGAAAAACTGTTTTTT.

V is TRBV27 and J is TRBJ2-1; 7 positions match TRBD2. The CDR3 totals 14 residues. Germline V CDR1 and CDR2: MNHEY, SMNVEV (reference sequence). With V trimmed by 6 bases and J by 7 bases, 9 bases remained unmatched. The CDR3 here is CASRANGRRNEQFF. DNA of the CDR3: TGTGCCAGCAGGGCTAACGGGAGGCGAAATGAGCAGTTCTTC.

The rearrangement uses TRBV27 and TRBJ2-7, with a possible D match to TRBD1 (5 bases). The CDR3 runs to 14 residues. Trimming removed 3 bases at V and 8 bases at J, with 17 bases between. Germline values: CDR1 MNHEY, CDR2 SMNVEV (reference sequence). The CDR3 bases are TGTGCCAGCAGTTTGGGGCCAGGGAAAAGAAAGCAGTACTTC. It specifies CASSLGPGKRKQYF.

The chain combines TRBV4-2 with TRBJ2-1; a weak D match, TRBD2 (6 bases). V lost 4 bases and J lost 12, with 13 bases in between. Germline CDR1 reads LGHNA; CDR2 reads YNFKEQ. The CDR3 totals 12 residues. CDR3 DNA: TGTGCCAGCAGCCCAGATAGCGGATTGCAGTTCTTC. This sequence encodes CASSPDSGLQFF.

V gene TRBV7-8 combines with J gene TRBJ2-2, with TRBD2 identical over 8 bases. Germline trimming cut 1 base from V and 0 bases from J; bases unmatched to any gene: 4. The CDR3 length is 17 residues. Germline CDR1 reads SGHVS; CDR2 reads FQNEAQ. The CDR3 DNA reads as TGTGCCAGCAGCTTAGTGCGGCGGGGGGCGAACACCGGGGAGCTGTTTTTT. This sequence encodes CASSLVRRGANTGELFF.

The chain joins TRBV15 to TRBJ1-2, with D uncertain. This CDR3 is 14 amino acids long. Deletions cut 5 bases from V and 3 bases from J, with 13 bases between. Germline V gives CDR1 LNHNV, CDR2 YYDKDF (reference sequence). For the CDR3, the DNA is TGTGCCACCAGCCGGAGCGGATCCGACTATGGCTACACCTTC. Its protein product is CATSRSGSDYGYTF.

The chain has TRBV9 and TRBJ2-5; 8 positions agree with TRBD2. The germline V gene encodes CDR1 SGDLS and CDR2 YYNGEE. The CDR3 spans 14 residues. V was clipped by 4 bases and J by 2 bases; unmatched bases: 4. In nucleotides, the CDR3 is TGTGCCAGCAGCAGACGGGGGGGACAAGAGACCCAGTACTTC. As protein: CASSRRGGQETQYF.

The CDR3 sequence: CASSPMGLDRNYGYTF. The CDR3 bases are TGTGCCAGCAGTCCCATGGGACTAGATCGTAACTATGGCTACACCTTC. The rearrangement uses TRBV27 and TRBJ1-2, with D possibly being TRBD1 (5 bases). Per germline, CDR1 MNHEY and CDR2 SMNVEV (reference sequence). The V end was cut by 5 bases, the J end by 1 base, with 17 bases between. The CDR3 is 16 amino acids.

This clone appeared once. The CDR3 here is CASSLGREMNGELFF. CDR3 coding DNA: TGTGCCAGCAGCTTAGGGCGGGAGATGAACGGGGAGCTGTTTTTT. The chain carries TRBV7-2 and TRBJ2-2, with 7 bases identical to TRBD2. V shed 1 base, J shed 7 bases, and the junction held 6 bases outside the gene matches. The CDR3 totals 15 residues. Germline CDR1 is SGHTA and CDR2 is FQGNSA.

This chain uses TRBV6-1 with TRBJ2-7; 7 positions match TRBD1. V dropped 1 base and J dropped 1; count of bases not matched to a gene: 1. The CDR3 loop spans 14 amino acids. Germline V gives CDR1 MNHNS, CDR2 SASEGT. CDR3 nucleotide sequence: TGTGCCAGCAGTGAAGTACAGGGGTCCTACGAGCAGTACTTC. Translating gives CASSEVQGSYEQYF.

The chain links TRBV7-6 to TRBJ2-7; 15 bases map to TRBD2. The J segment lost 2 bases and the V segment lost 4 bases, leaving 15 bases of the junction unmatched. The CDR3 extends over 20 amino acids. Per germline, CDR1 SGHVS and CDR2 FNYEAQ. CDR3 amino acids: CASSSRPPGLAGGLTYEQYF. The CDR3 nucleotides are TGTGCCAGCAGCTCCCGTCCCCCAGGACTAGCGGGGGGGCTTACCTACGAGCAGTACTTC.

J is TRBJ1-2 and V is TRBV12-5, with D hard to call. Germline CDR1 LGHNT, CDR2 FRNRAP. There are 13 residues in the CDR3. The germline V and J ends were trimmed by 2 bases and 2 bases, with 6 bases remaining between them. The CDR3 DNA follows: TGTGCTAGTGGTTTGAGGGAGAACTATGGCTACACCTTC. Its protein product is CASGLRENYGYTF.